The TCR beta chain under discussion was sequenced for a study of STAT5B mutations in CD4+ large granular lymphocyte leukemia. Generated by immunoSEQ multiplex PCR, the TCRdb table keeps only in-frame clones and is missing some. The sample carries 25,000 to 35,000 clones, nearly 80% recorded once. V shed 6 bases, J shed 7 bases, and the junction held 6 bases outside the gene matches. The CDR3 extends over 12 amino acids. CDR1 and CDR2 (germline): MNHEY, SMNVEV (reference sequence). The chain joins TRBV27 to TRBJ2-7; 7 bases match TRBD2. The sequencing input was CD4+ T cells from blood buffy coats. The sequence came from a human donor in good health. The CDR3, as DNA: TGTGCCAGCAGGCTACGGGGAGGGGAGCAGTACTTC. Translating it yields CASRLRGGEQYF.